The clone carrying this T cell receptor (beta chain) was seen a few times. Its antigen is undetermined. Germline V gives CDR1 SGHVS, CDR2 FNYEAQ. V dropped 7 bases and J dropped 3 bases, with 7 bases sitting between them. The CDR3 covers 12 residues. These data belong to a study of T cell repertoires in cytomegalovirus infection. TCRdb re-called the reads through MiXCR, storing one row per CDR3 protein. The sample holds some 500,000 distinct CDR3 sequences, 40% seen once. This receptor was obtained from a human donor in good health (CMV status not recorded). Some clones in this sample may be carry-over from other donors' samples. The source material was cultured PBMCs, sampled from culture after CMV antigen stimulation. The V gene is TRBV7-6, the J gene TRBJ1-3; tentative D call: TRBD1 (6 bases). The CDR3 sequence is CASTDSGNTIYF. DNA of the CDR3: TGTGCCAGCACGGACAGTGGAAACACCATATATTTT.